This section outlines one T cell receptor (beta chain) sequence together with its context. As handled by the study authors: Estimation of nucleated cell counts relied on the amplification of reference gene primers. The protocol was immunoSEQ multiplex PCR, while the TCRdb copy is restricted to in-frame clones and leaves out a portion. The V and J calls and clone size were taken over from that table, and D and trimming were inferred from the DNA. The table lists 110,000 or so clones, over 70% of them singletons. This specimen belongs to a study of blood T cell repertoires in COVID-19. Turning to the study itself: From T cells, B-cell-depleted T cells, or PBMCs came the material, which was cDNA or gDNA.

The CDR3 loop spans 16 amino acids. Looked up from germline, CDR1 is SGHAT and CDR2 is FQDESV (reference sequence). Trimming took 5 bases from V and 8 from J; bases not matched to a gene: 12. The sequenced sample consisted of peripheral blood. This receptor was obtained from a middle-aged man with acute or convalescent COVID-19. The rearrangement joins TRBV11-1 to TRBJ2-1; 10 nucleotides align to TRBD1. CDR3 sequence (DNA): TGTGCCAGCAGCCCCCTGGGACAGGGGATACACGATGAGCAGTTCTTC. It is translated as CASSPLGQGIHDEQFF.